This TCR beta chain was identified during a study of PD-1 blockade in classical Hodgkin lymphoma. Findings and limits, study-wide: In newly diagnosed patients, baseline TCR diversity was reportedly below that of healthy donors. Some patients started nivolumab under 1 year after ASCT, and they were excluded. The origin of the repertoire differences remains undefined, with disease activity or prior therapy as possible causes. Researchers reported that CD4+ TCR diversity, though not CD8+, rose significantly by C4D1.

Trimming left V 0 bases short and J 3 bases short, with 9 bases between. CDR3 length equals 14 residues. CDR1 is GTSNPN, CDR2 SVGIG, per germline (reference sequence). Notes on this clone: The antigen is undetermined. Other DNA sequences in the same sample also yield this CDR3.

Libraries were prepared by immunoSEQ multiplex PCR; TCRdb keeps only in-frame clonotypes and omits some of them. The profile shows 99,000 or so clones, approximately 90% of them singletons. Sample time point: cycle 4 day 1 (C4D1), after less than 7 weeks of nivolumab. Each patient's relapse followed autologous stem cell transplantation, and brentuximab vedotin exposure varied. Source: peripheral blood mononuclear cells (PBMCs), taken before the fourth cycle of nivolumab. The chain carries TRBV30 and TRBJ2-1; D may be TRBD2 (6 bases). The clonotype was recovered from a human donor with classical Hodgkin lymphoma. CDR3 loop: CAWSVSGVYNEQFF. CDR3 nucleotides: TGTGCCTGGAGTGTTAGCGGAGTCTACAATGAGCAGTTCTTC.